This T cell receptor beta chain was captured in a study of cytomegalovirus exposure and HLA in healthy donors. Study-wide results and limits: Accurate prediction of most subjects' HLA-A and HLA-B alleles from TCR beta sequences was reported.

In regard to this clone: The antigen remains undetermined.

The CDR3 is made up of 14 amino acids. Germline CDR1 and CDR2: SGDLS and YYNGEE. The V end was cut by 3 bases, the J end by 0 bases, with 6 bases between. Primers: 60 Vbeta forward and 13 Jbeta reverse. Clones were sequenced by immunoSEQ multiplex PCR, and TCRdb holds only the in-frame ones, with some missing. Its table records some 160,000 clones. This TCR was recovered from a man aged 25-45 years in good health and CMV-seronegative. Sequenced sample: PBMCs. The gene calls are TRBV9 and TRBJ2-2, with D possibly matching TRBD2 (5 bases). The CDR3 here is CASSGRTNTGELFF. The CDR3 bases are TGTGCCAGCAGCGGGAGGACGAACACCGGGGAGCTGTTTTTT.